One and the same sample provided the 25 T cell receptor beta chains below, sequenced in a study of T-cell reconstitution after alpha-beta-depleted transplantation in children. Unique molecular identifiers featured in how the TCRbeta library was prepared. MiXCR, run by TCRdb on the PCR reads, gives a single entry per CDR3 protein. The profile covers around 200,000 distinct CDR3 sequences, with 6% to 7% appearing a single time and roughly 3% taken by the ten largest. The material was PBMCs from the stem cell graft donor, obtained from the stem cell graft. These receptors were collected from a human donor who donated a stem cell graft to a child with Wiskott-Aldrich syndrome.

The chain combines TRBV15 with TRBJ1-1; no clear D gene. The ends were cut back, 5 bases at V and 6 bases at J, with 22 bases in the middle. The CDR3 is made up of 16 amino acids. Germline CDR1 and CDR2: LNHNV and YYDKDF (reference sequence). DNA for the CDR3: TGTGCCACCAGCGATGAACCTCGACGGGTTTGGGCTGAAGCTTTCTTT. Protein: CATSDEPRRVWAEAFF.

In this sample, this clonotype turned up a few times. The chain couples TRBV5-8 to TRBJ2-6; a weak D match, TRBD1 (6 bases). V shed 3 bases and J shed 1 base, with 11 bases lying between them. Germline V lookup: CDR1 SGHTS, CDR2 YDEGEE. The CDR3 totals 16 residues. CDR3 coding DNA: TGTGCCAGCAGCTCGTACAGGGAATCTGGGGCCAACGTCCTGACTTTC. This sequence encodes CASSSYRESGANVLTF.

This clonotype was counted many times. The genes are TRBV12-3 or TRBV12-4 and TRBJ1-5; D perhaps matches TRBD1 (5 bases). The CDR3 spans 13 residues. V lost 0 bases and J 6 bases, leaving 6 bases between the germline ends. CDR3 sequence: CASSLAQGQPQHF. In nucleotides, the CDR3 is TGTGCCAGCAGTTTAGCCCAGGGTCAGCCCCAGCATTTT.

In this sample, this clonotype turned up many times. The rearrangement joins TRBV5-1 to TRBJ2-7; tentative D call: TRBD1 (6 bases). Looked up from germline, CDR1 is SGHRS and CDR2 is YFSETQ. V was cut by 4 bases and J by 1 base, with 12 bases left in between. The CDR3 runs to 14 residues. The CDR3 sequence: CASSPWTESYEQYF. The CDR3 DNA sequence: TGCGCCAGCAGCCCATGGACAGAATCCTACGAGCAGTACTTC.

This clonotype was counted at least ten times. The chain links TRBV19 to TRBJ2-5, with 8 bases that match TRBD2. Germline V gene lookup returns CDR1 LNHDA and CDR2 SQIVND (reference sequence). V shed 5 bases and J 5 bases; nucleotides not matched to a gene: 4. This CDR3 contains 13 residues. CDR3 amino acids: CASSLPGGETQYF. The CDR3 DNA follows: TGTGCCAGTAGTTTACCGGGGGGGGAGACCCAGTACTTC.

This clonotype came up many times. The chain uses TRBV3-1 and TRBJ2-7; D is ambiguous. From germline, CDR1 is LGHDT and CDR2 YNNKEL (reference sequence). Trimming took 0 bases from V and 0 from J, leaving 15 bases between them. The CDR3 consists of 17 residues. CDR3 bases: TGTGCCAGCAGCCAAGATCTTTCTCCAGGATACTCCTACGAGCAGTACTTC. Protein: CASSQDLSPGYSYEQYF.

This clonotype was detected many times. This sequence joins TRBV7-9 and TRBJ2-3; unclear D gene. This CDR3 region has 12 residues. Per the germline V gene, CDR1 is SEHNR and CDR2 is FQNEAQ (reference sequence). Trimming took 5 bases from V and 2 from J, leaving 5 bases between them. CDR3 in amino acids: CASSPNTDTQYF. The CDR3 DNA sequence: TGTGCCAGCAGCCCTAACACAGATACGCAGTATTTT. The full variable domain, in which reference TRBV7-9 and TRBJ2-3 provide the parts outside the CDR3, is DTGVSQNPRHKITKRGQNVTFRCDPISEHNRLYWYRQTLGQGPEFLTYFQNEAQLEKSRLLSDRFSAERPKGSFSTLEIQRTEQGDSAMYLCASSPNTDTQYFGPGTRLTVL.

This clonotype was found many times. The chain links TRBV6-2 or TRBV6-3 to TRBJ1-5; 7 bases align to TRBD1. CDR3 length: 13 amino acids. The germline V gene has CDR1 MNHEY and CDR2 SVGEGT. V lost 6 bases and J lost 9; bases outside the gene matches: 8. CDR3 loop: CASSEYRGGPQHF. The CDR3 coding sequence is TGTGCCAGCAGCGAATACAGGGGAGGGCCCCAGCATTTT.

This clonotype was seen many times. The gene calls are TRBV5-5 and TRBJ2-5, with 11 positions matching TRBD2. The CDR3 is made up of 16 amino acids. Germline CDR1 reads SGHKS; CDR2 reads YYEKEE (reference sequence). V dropped 0 bases and J dropped 4; count of bases not matched to a gene: 5. CDR3 nucleotides: TGTGCCAGCAGCTTGGTTACTAGCGGGAGTGTAGAGACCCAGTACTTC. Amino acids: CASSLVTSGSVETQYF.

This clonotype occurred a few times. The CDR3 sequence is CASSGGLGHEQYF. CDR3 coding DNA: TGTGCCAGCAGTGGAGGACTAGGTCACGAGCAGTACTTC. This chain uses TRBV12-3 or TRBV12-4 with TRBJ2-7; 7 bases are shared with TRBD2. J gave up 5 bases and V 5 bases, and 6 bases lay outside the gene matches. The CDR3 is made up of 13 amino acids.

This clonotype was detected only a few times. The chain couples TRBV11-3 to TRBJ2-1; no firm D call. The CDR3 is 16 residues long. Germline lookup yields CDR1 SGHNT and CDR2 YENEEA. Trimming pared 1 base from V and 8 bases from J, leaving 18 bases between. CDR3 loop: CASSLGYKGPSDEQFF. The CDR3 DNA reads TGTGCCAGCAGCTTAGGGTACAAGGGTCCGTCGGATGAGCAGTTCTTC.

This clonotype was detected many times. The chain carries TRBV20-1 and TRBJ2-7; no clear D. V dropped 0 bases and J dropped 0 bases, with 9 bases sitting between them. This CDR3 spans 14 amino acids. CDR1 DFQATT and CDR2 SNEGSKA come from the germline V gene (reference sequence). The CDR3 protein is CSARDSRFSYEQYF. As DNA, the CDR3 is TGCAGTGCTAGAGATTCCAGGTTCTCCTACGAGCAGTACTTC.

This clonotype occurred a few times. This chain uses TRBV7-7 with TRBJ2-1; 8 nucleotides align to TRBD1. The J segment lost 9 bases and the V segment lost 5 bases, leaving 18 bases of the junction unmatched. CDR1 is SSHAT and CDR2 is FNYEAQ in the germline V gene (reference sequence). The CDR3 totals 17 residues. For the CDR3, the DNA is TGTGCCAGCAGCCGAACGCCGGGACAGGAGAGCTTTGCTGAGCAGTTCTTC. As protein: CASSRTPGQESFAEQFF.

This clonotype was counted at least ten times. This chain joins TRBV29-1 and TRBJ1-1; D might be TRBD1 (6 bases). Germline V gene sequence: CDR1 SQVTM, CDR2 ANQGSEA. This CDR3 is 12 amino acids long. Trimming pared 6 bases from V and 4 bases from J, leaving 12 bases between. CDR3 protein: CSVTGRGTEAFF. Here the CDR3 DNA reads TGCAGCGTAACAGGGAGGGGCACTGAAGCTTTCTTT. Drawing the rest from reference TRBV29-1 and TRBJ1-1, the complete variable domain is SAVISQKPSRDICQRGTSLTIQCQVDSQVTMMFWYRQQPGQSLTLIATANQGSEATYESGFVIDKFPISRPNLTFSTLTVSNMSPEDSSIYLCSVTGRGTEAFFGQGTRLTVV.

This clonotype was detected many times. The chain employs TRBV5-1 and TRBJ2-7; the D gene could be TRBD1 or TRBD2 (6 bases each). The CDR3 totals 14 residues. Germline assignment: CDR1 SGHRS and CDR2 YFSETQ. V was pared by 2 bases and J by 3 bases, with 12 bases between. This CDR3 is CASSFGGGHYEQYF. The CDR3 coding sequence is TGCGCCAGCAGCTTCGGAGGGGGACACTACGAGCAGTACTTC.

The chain carries TRBV4-1 and TRBJ1-2; a weak D match, TRBD1 (6 bases). Trimming took off 0 bases at V and 4 bases at J, with 15 bases between the two ends. The length of the CDR3 is 16 residues. In germline, CDR1 is MGHRA, CDR2 YSYEKL. The chain's CDR3 is CASSQELGQRIYGYTF. In DNA, the CDR3 is TGCGCCAGCAGCCAAGAACTCGGACAGAGAATCTATGGCTACACCTTC.

The table lists this clonotype with many counts. J is TRBJ2-3 and V is TRBV7-9; weak D call: TRBD2 (5 bases). V lost 5 bases to trimming and J lost 4 bases, with 16 bases between them. Germline-derived CDR1 and CDR2 are SEHNR and FQNEAQ (reference sequence). The CDR3 is made up of 15 amino acids. CDR3 DNA sequence: TGTGCCAGCAGCCTCGGGGTGAGGAGTGCAGATACGCAGTATTTT. Amino acid sequence: CASSLGVRSADTQYF.

This clonotype was counted only a few times. This sequence joins TRBV28 and TRBJ1-5, with a weak D call TRBD1 (5 bases). V was shortened by 6 bases and J by 7 bases, with 19 bases between the two germline ends. The CDR3 is 15 residues long. Germline values: CDR1 MDHEN, CDR2 SYDVKM. The CDR3 sequence is CASSPPEGSGQPQHF. CDR3 nucleotide sequence: TGTGCCAGCAGCCCCCCCGAGGGGTCCGGCCAGCCCCAGCATTTT.

This clonotype was detected many times. CDR3 protein: CASSMTSDTQYF. DNA of the CDR3: TGTGCCAGCAGCATGACCTCGGATACGCAGTATTTT. The chain carries TRBV7-9 and TRBJ2-3; no definite D call. V was clipped by 5 bases and J by 6 bases, with 9 bases between them. The CDR3 is 12 residues long. Germline V gene data show CDR1 as SEHNR and CDR2 as FQNEAQ (reference sequence).

This clonotype was picked up many times. The chain carries TRBV6-6 and TRBJ2-5, with 10 bases identical to TRBD1. Per the germline V gene, CDR1 is MNHNY and CDR2 is SVGAGI (reference sequence). The CDR3 has 12 amino acids. V gave up 8 bases and J gave up 3 bases; unmatched junction bases: 0. The CDR3 loop reads CASGTGEETQYF. The DNA for the CDR3 is TGTGCCAGCGGGACAGGGGAAGAGACCCAGTACTTC.

This clonotype has at least ten counts. This chain links TRBV6-5 with TRBJ1-1; D call uncertain. The V gene's germline CDR1 is MNHEY and CDR2 SVGAGI. This CDR3 contains 13 residues. The V end was cut by 6 bases, the J end by 2 bases, with 10 bases between. CDR3 DNA: TGTGCCAGCAGCCCGGTTGCAAACACTGAAGCTTTCTTT. Amino acid sequence: CASSPVANTEAFF.

The genes are TRBV4-1 and TRBJ2-2, with 7 bases identical to TRBD2. The V and J ends lost 4 bases and 5 bases, in that order; junction bases with no gene match: 4. The CDR3 totals 14 residues. From germline, CDR1 is MGHRA and CDR2 YSYEKL. The chain's CDR3 is CASSLEGLTGELFF. CDR3 nucleotides: TGCGCCAGCAGCCTAGAGGGACTAACCGGGGAGCTGTTTTTT.

Many counts were recorded for this clonotype. The rearrangement links TRBV10-3 to TRBJ1-3; no clear D. V lost 7 bases and J lost 0, with 4 bases in between. The CDR3 totals 12 residues. Germline lookup yields CDR1 ENHRY and CDR2 SYGVKD. CDR3 sequence: CAITSSGNTIYF. In DNA form, the CDR3 reads TGTGCCATCACCAGCTCTGGAAACACCATATATTTT.

At least ten counts were recorded for this clonotype. The V call is TRBV30, the J call TRBJ1-1; the D is unclear. Germline CDR1 reads GTSNPN; CDR2 reads SVGIG (reference sequence). The CDR3 length is 17 residues. The chain's CDR3 is CAIGRGTFVVLNTEAFF. The CDR3 DNA sequence: TGTGCTATCGGACGGGGAACTTTCGTCGTCTTGAACACTGAAGCTTTCTTT. The full variable domain, rest sourced from reference TRBV30 and TRBJ1-1, is SQTIHQWPATLVQPVGSPLSLECTVEGTSNPNLYWYRQAAGRGLQLLFYSVGIGQISSEVPQNLSASRPQDRQFILSSKKLLLSDSGFYLCAIGRGTFVVLNTEAFFGQGTRLTVV.

This clonotype was detected many times. The V gene is TRBV6-6, the J gene TRBJ1-1; 9 bases match TRBD1. CDR3 length: 13 amino acids. From germline, CDR1 is MNHNY and CDR2 SVGAGI (reference sequence). The V segment lost 6 bases and the J segment 5 bases; nucleotides outside the gene matches: 4. DNA of the CDR3: TGTGCCAGCAGGCGACAGGGGGTAACTGAAGCTTTCTTT. Translation: CASRRQGVTEAFF.